This TCR beta chain was profiled in a study of shared clonotypes between healthy human individuals. Evenly divided among several immunoSEQ plates was the genomic DNA of each subset. Clones were sequenced by immunoSEQ multiplex PCR, and TCRdb holds only the in-frame ones, with some missing. The sample records under 2,500,000 clones, more than 90% being singletons. This clone was counted a few times. The antigen remains unidentified. Healthy and HIV-negative, the adult donors had no recent acute infections or vaccinations. Into CD45RA+ naive and CD45RA-negative memory subsets, the CD4+ cells were split. Findings of the study overall: In this cohort, only blood was sampled, and tissue repertoires likely differ.

CDR1 is MDHEN and CDR2 is SYDVKM in the germline V gene. Between the trimmed V and J ends, which lost 5 bases and 6 bases, there was a span of 14 bases. CDR3 length: 15 residues. The source material was naive CD4+ T cells sorted from blood. Subset indicated: CD45RA+ positively selected. The V and J genes are TRBV28 and TRBJ1-6; perhaps TRBD1 as D (6 bases). The receptor was derived from a man aged 18 to 35 in good health. CDR3 loop: CASSPGRGGNSPLHF. The CDR3 nucleotides are TGTGCCAGCAGTCCCGGCAGGGGAGGTAATTCACCCCTCCACTTT.